Presented here are 24 T cell receptor beta chains from one specimen sequenced in a study of neurological immune-mediated disorders. Using its own MiXCR run on the 5' RACE reads, TCRdb lists one record per CDR3 protein. The repertoire includes 77,000 or so distinct CDR3 sequences, under 10% of them detected once, and 1.7% sits in the top ten. Material for sequencing was PBMCs. The receptors come from a middle-aged man in good health.

This clonotype has a count of ten or more. CDR3 sequence: CASSLAQWDSGTDTQYF. CDR3 DNA: TGCGCCAGCAGCTTGGCCCAATGGGATTCGGGCACAGATACGCAGTATTTT. The V call is TRBV5-1, the J call TRBJ2-3; unclear D gene. The CDR3 is made up of 17 amino acids. The germline gives CDR1 SGHRS, CDR2 YFSETQ. With 0 bases removed from V and 1 base from J, the gap between germline ends came to 15 bases.

This clonotype was found many times. The chain employs TRBV18 and TRBJ1-1; D is undetermined. This CDR3 is built from 13 residues. V was cut by 3 bases and J by 1 base, with 6 bases left in between. Germline V CDR1 and CDR2: KGHSH, LQKENI. This chain's CDR3 is CASSPWENTEAFF. The CDR3 coding sequence is TGTGCCAGCTCACCCTGGGAGAACACTGAAGCTTTCTTT.

This clonotype was counted at least ten times. The chain recombines TRBV7-3 with TRBJ2-4, with TRBD2 matching 8 bases. The CDR3 is made up of 13 amino acids. V shed 5 bases, J shed 6 bases, and the junction held 3 bases outside the gene matches. Germline loops: CDR1 SGHTA, CDR2 FQGTGA. In nucleotides, the CDR3 is TGTGCCAGCAGCCCCGGGGGGGCAAACATTCAGTACTTC. This sequence encodes CASSPGGANIQYF. The full variable domain, completed using reference TRBV7-3 and TRBJ2-4, is GAGVSQTPSNKVTEKGKYVELRCDPISGHTALYWYRQSLGQGPEFLIYFQGTGAADDSGLPNDRFFAVRPEGSVSTLKIQRTERGDSAVYLCASSPGGANIQYFGAGTRLSVL.

This clonotype was detected many times. This chain uses TRBV5-5 with TRBJ1-2, with D unresolved. CDR1 is SGHKS and CDR2 is YYEKEE in the germline V gene (reference sequence). Trimming stripped 5 bases from V and 2 bases from J, with 16 bases between. The CDR3 has 15 residues. The CDR3 DNA follows: TGTGCCAGCAGTCTGGAGGTTGCGGGAAACTATGGCTACACCTTC. Amino acid sequence: CASSLEVAGNYGYTF.

This clonotype was recorded many times. This sequence joins TRBV29-1 and TRBJ2-2; no clear D gene. V was clipped by 8 bases and J by 1 base, with 5 bases between them. The CDR3 runs to 11 residues. Germline values: CDR1 SQVTM, CDR2 ANQGSEA. CDR3 sequence: CSFGNTGELFF. CDR3 sequence (DNA): TGCAGCTTCGGGAACACCGGGGAGCTGTTTTTT.

This clonotype was recorded many times. The rearrangement links TRBV27 to TRBJ2-7, with 12 bases aligning to TRBD2. Germline-derived CDR1 and CDR2 are MNHEY and SMNVEV (reference sequence). The CDR3 consists of 14 residues. Unmatched junction bases numbered 1, after V lost 3 bases and J lost 4 bases. The CDR3 DNA reads as TGTGCCAGCAGTTTCGGGACTAGCGGGTACGAGCAGTACTTC. It is translated as CASSFGTSGYEQYF.

This clonotype was detected a few times. The genes are TRBV5-1 and TRBJ2-1; D perhaps matches TRBD2 (5 bases). Germline assignment: CDR1 SGHRS and CDR2 YFSETQ. Trimming took 0 bases from V and 3 from J, leaving 10 bases between them. This CDR3 contains 15 residues. The CDR3 here is CASSLGIASYNEQFF. CDR3 bases: TGCGCCAGCAGCTTGGGGATAGCGAGCTACAATGAGCAGTTCTTC.

This clonotype was seen a handful of times. V is TRBV6-1 and J is TRBJ2-1; TRBD2 is a possible D gene (5 bases). Germline V lookup: CDR1 MNHNS, CDR2 SASEGT. This CDR3 has 16 residues. The V end lost 3 bases, the J end lost 2 bases, and 14 bases lay between the germline ends. CDR3 bases: TGTGCCAGCAGTGAGGTGGGTACGCGGGCCTACAATGAGCAGTTCTTC. Protein sequence: CASSEVGTRAYNEQFF.

This clonotype occurred many times. This chain links TRBV6-4 with TRBJ2-1; TRBD2 matches at 12 bases. CDR1 is MRHNA, CDR2 SNTAGT, per germline. V lost 2 bases, J lost 5 bases, and 1 base stayed unmatched. The CDR3 is 15 amino acids. The chain's CDR3 is CASSDRTSGNNEQFF. Written as DNA, the CDR3 is TGTGCCAGCAGTGACAGGACTAGCGGGAACAATGAGCAGTTCTTC.

This clonotype was observed at least ten times. CDR3 residues: CASSPRRGGNEQFF. The CDR3 DNA reads TGTGCCAGCAGCCCCCGCCGTGGTGGCAATGAGCAGTTCTTC. The chain joins TRBV7-6 to TRBJ2-1; D not certain. Between the trimmed V and J ends, which lost 5 bases and 6 bases, there was a span of 14 bases. Germline CDR1 reads SGHVS; CDR2 reads FNYEAQ. The CDR3 contains 14 residues.

This clonotype was observed at least ten times. The V and J genes are TRBV5-1 and TRBJ1-6, with D possibly TRBD1 on 6 matching bases. CDR1 and CDR2 from the germline V gene are SGHRS and YFSETQ. Between the trimmed V and J ends, which lost 0 bases and 7 bases, there was a span of 11 bases. This CDR3 region has 15 residues. The CDR3 DNA is TGCGCCAGCAGCTTGGATACAGGGCGGAATTCACCCCTCCACTTT. Its translation is CASSLDTGRNSPLHF. The variable domain in full, completed from reference TRBV5-1 and TRBJ1-6, reads KAGVTQTPRYLIKTRGQQVTLSCSPISGHRSVSWYQQTPGQGLQFLFEYFSETQRNKGNFPGRFSGRQFSNSRSEMNVSTLELGDSALYLCASSLDTGRNSPLHFGNGTRLTVT.

This clonotype showed up just a few times. The J gene is TRBJ1-6, the V gene TRBV29-1, with D unresolved. The CDR3 length is 15 residues. Germline CDR1 is SQVTM and CDR2 is ANQGSEA. V lost 6 bases and J lost 7, with 19 bases in between. CDR3 protein: CSVVTISGPNSPLHF. The CDR3 nucleotides are TGCAGCGTCGTAACAATCAGTGGACCCAATTCACCCCTCCACTTT.

This clonotype was counted many times. The chain couples TRBV5-6 to TRBJ1-1; no firm D call. The CDR3 runs to 10 residues. The germline V and J ends were trimmed by 10 bases and 3 bases, with 7 bases remaining between them. Germline CDR1 and CDR2: SGHDT and YYEEEE. DNA of the CDR3: TGTGCCGGGAATGACACTGAAGCTTTCTTT. Its translation: CAGNDTEAFF.

This clonotype showed up many times. The chain couples TRBV12-3 or TRBV12-4 to TRBJ2-7; D call uncertain. Between the trimmed V and J ends, which lost 1 base and 2 bases, there was a span of 6 bases. The CDR3 length is 13 residues. CDR3: CASSLGLAYEQYF. The CDR3 DNA reads as TGTGCCAGCAGTTTAGGGCTAGCCTACGAGCAGTACTTC.

Ten or more counts support this clonotype. V is TRBV20-1 and J is TRBJ1-2, with D hard to call. This CDR3 has 17 amino acids. The V and J ends lost 5 bases and 4 bases respectively, with 26 bases between them. Germline assignment: CDR1 DFQATT and CDR2 SNEGSKA (reference sequence). The CDR3: CSAPPPSGAGLGYGYTF. In nucleotides, the CDR3 is TGCAGTGCTCCCCCTCCCTCAGGAGCCGGGCTGGGCTATGGCTACACCTTC.

This clonotype was counted at least ten times. The rearrangement uses TRBV29-1 and TRBJ2-7; 10 positions agree with TRBD2. Trimming took 7 bases from V and 5 from J; bases not matched to a gene: 8. CDR3 length: 13 residues. CDR1 and CDR2 (germline): SQVTM, ANQGSEA. Here the CDR3 DNA reads TGCAGCGCGAACAGCGGGGGGGCCCACGAGCAGTACTTC. Amino acid sequence: CSANSGGAHEQYF.

This clonotype was seen repeatedly, ten times or more. The V and J genes are TRBV29-1 and TRBJ2-1, with a tentative D call TRBD2 (7 bases). Germline V gives CDR1 SQVTM, CDR2 ANQGSEA. V was trimmed by 7 bases and J by 8 bases, leaving 15 bases between them. This CDR3 is built from 12 residues. For the CDR3, the DNA is TGCAGCGCAACTGAAGGGGGGGATGAGCAGTTCTTC. It codes for CSATEGGDEQFF.

The sample holds many counts of this clonotype. An end of the junction does not agree with germline; a read error may underlie this. The rearrangement uses TRBV20-1 and TRBJ1-4, with unresolved D. The CDR3 length is 10 residues. Per germline, CDR1 DFQATT and CDR2 SNEGSKA (reference sequence). The CDR3 reads CSAVDNSRIF. The DNA for the CDR3 is TGCAGTGCTGTAGACAATTCTAGGATTTTT.

This clonotype was counted many times. The chain links TRBV7-9 to TRBJ2-2, with D hard to call. CDR3 length equals 14 residues. V lost 1 base and J lost 7, with 10 bases in between. The germline gives CDR1 SEHNR, CDR2 FQNEAQ (reference sequence). The CDR3 bases are TGTGCCAGCAGCTTAGGCAGGATTGACGGGGAGCTGTTTTTT. It encodes CASSLGRIDGELFF.

At least ten counts were recorded for this clonotype. CDR3 sequence (DNA): TGTGCCAGCAGTGAAGAAAATCCGGGCCGAGGGGAAAAACTGTTTTTT. This gives the protein CASSEENPGRGEKLFF. The chain is built from TRBV2 and TRBJ1-4; the D is unclear. The V end was cut by 1 base, the J end by 8 bases, with 17 bases between. Germline CDR1 is SNHLY and CDR2 is FYNNEI. The length of the CDR3 is 16 residues. The entire variable domain, with the rest obtained from reference TRBV2 and TRBJ1-4, is as follows: EPEVTQTPSHQVTQMGQEVILRCVPISNHLYFYWYRQILGQKVEFLVSFYNNEISEKSEIFDDQFSVERPDGSNFTLKIRSTKLEDSAMYFCASSEENPGRGEKLFFGSGTQLSVL.

The chain joins TRBV11-2 to TRBJ2-7; D perhaps matches TRBD2 (5 bases). V lost 3 bases, J lost 6 bases, and 12 bases lay in between. The CDR3 spans 13 residues. Germline values: CDR1 SGHAT, CDR2 FQNNGV. CDR3 DNA: TGTGCCAGCAGCTTCAAGGACTCGGGCGAGCAGTACTTC. Translating it yields CASSFKDSGEQYF.

This clonotype was observed a single time. A read error may be the cause here, since a much bigger clone is one base away. V is TRBV5-1 and J is TRBJ2-3; a possible D gene is TRBD1 (5 bases). There are 16 residues in the CDR3. The V gene's germline CDR1 is SGHRS and CDR2 YFSETQ. The V end lost 0 bases, the J end lost 1 base, and 12 bases lay between the germline ends. The CDR3 sequence: CASSLADSGGTDTQYF. In DNA, the CDR3 is TGCGCCAGCAGCTTGGCTGACAGTGGGGGCACAGATACGCAGTATTTT.

A note on this clonotype: A clone one base away is much larger, so this may be a read error. The CDR3 DNA reads TGTGCCAGCAGCTTGTATAGGGTTGAGCAGTTCTTC. Amino acid sequence: CASSLYRVEQFF. The chain joins TRBV5-6 to TRBJ2-1; D gene uncertain. The germline CDR1 and CDR2 sequences are SGHDT and YYEEEE. With 1 base removed from V and 9 bases from J, the gap between germline ends came to 8 bases. This CDR3 contains 12 residues.

There are many counts of this clonotype. The V call is TRBV12-3 or TRBV12-4, the J call TRBJ1-5; D possibly corresponds to TRBD1 (6 bases). The ends were cut back, 6 bases at V and 2 bases at J, with 14 bases in the middle. CDR3 size: 15 residues. The CDR3 nucleotides read TGTGCCAGCAGAGCAGGGGAAGTGGGCAATCAGCCCCAGCATTTT. Residues: CASRAGEVGNQPQHF.